This TCR beta chain was found in a study of shared clonotypes between healthy human individuals. Study-wide results and caveats: Among non-shared clonotypes, generation probabilities were lower than among those shared by all four donors.

The data were produced by immunoSEQ multiplex PCR, yet TCRdb's version contains in-frame clones alone and is incomplete. This sample has around 600,000 clones, with 85% to 95% found just once. CD8 cells regarded as naive lacked CD45RO, were positively chosen for CCR7, and omitted terminally differentiated effector memory CD45RA+ cells. The study drew its donors from healthy HIV-negative adults without recent acute infections or vaccinations. Within Nashville, Tennessee resided all donors, each a Caucasian adult. Regarding this clone: The antigen remains undetermined.

With 10 bases removed from V and 6 bases from J, the gap between germline ends came to 23 bases. From germline, CDR1 is MDHEN and CDR2 SYDVKM. CDR3 size: 15 residues. The TCR originated in a woman in her thirties in good health. The chain recombines TRBV28 with TRBJ2-3; TRBD1 might be the D (6 bases). Sequenced: naive CD8+ T cells sorted from blood. CDR3: CAISEDSLVSDTQYF. The CDR3 DNA follows: TGTGCCATATCCGAGGACAGTCTTGTGTCGGATACGCAGTATTTT.